The next 20 T cell receptor beta chains were all read from a single sample in a study of blood T cell repertoires in COVID-19. Using immunoSEQ multiplex PCR, the repertoire was profiled, and TCRdb retains in-frame clones only, with some absent. The sample has approximately 220,000 clones; approximately 80% are singletons. Sequenced sample: peripheral blood. The receptors were gathered from a woman of 80 years or more with acute or convalescent COVID-19.

This clone was observed a handful of times. The chain has TRBV19 and TRBJ1-1, with D unresolved. The CDR3 spans 10 residues. The V end was cut by 8 bases, the J end by 3 bases, with 4 bases between. From germline, CDR1 is LNHDA and CDR2 SQIVND (reference sequence). Written as DNA, the CDR3 is TGTGCCAGTCGGGACACTGAAGCTTTCTTT. Its translation is CASRDTEAFF.

The chain uses TRBV20-1 and TRBJ1-5; TRBD1 agrees at 9 bases. The CDR3 is made up of 12 amino acids. CDR1 is DFQATT, CDR2 SNEGSKA, per germline (reference sequence). Trimming removed 3 bases from V and 15 bases from J; junction bases left unmatched: 9. The CDR3 DNA follows: TGCAGTGCTAGTGGACGGACAGGGGTAAGGCATTTT. This sequence encodes CSASGRTGVRHF.

This clone was counted between two and nine times. This chain joins TRBV5-3 and TRBJ2-1, with 8 bases lining up with TRBD2. TRBV5-3 belongs to the ORF category, with a function that is uncertain. With V trimmed by 0 bases and J by 4 bases, 15 bases remained unmatched. The CDR3 is 19 residues long. The CDR3 sequence is CARSLGFLERETRYNEQFF. Here the CDR3 DNA reads TGTGCCAGAAGCTTGGGCTTTTTGGAGCGGGAGACGCGGTACAATGAGCAGTTCTTC.

The rearrangement links TRBV19 to TRBJ2-7; perhaps TRBD1 as D (6 bases). V was shortened by 3 bases and J by 3 bases, with 12 bases between the two germline ends. Germline CDR1 is LNHDA and CDR2 is SQIVND (reference sequence). CDR3 length: 14 amino acids. Written as DNA, the CDR3 is TGTGCCAGTAGTATTAGACAGGACAACTACGAGCAGTACTTC. Amino acids: CASSIRQDNYEQYF.

V usage is TRBV7-2 and J usage is TRBJ2-1; 8 bases align to TRBD2. The germline CDR1 and CDR2 sequences are SGHTA and FQGNSA. The CDR3 sequence is 15 residues long. J lost 8 bases, V lost 2 bases, and 8 bases had no gene match. The CDR3 here is CASSLSIIAGYEQFF. In DNA form, the CDR3 reads TGTGCCAGCAGCTTAAGCATAATAGCGGGATATGAGCAGTTCTTC.

The V and J genes are TRBV6-1 and TRBJ2-3, with TRBD2 matching over 8 bases. J gave up 0 bases and V 3 bases, and 5 bases lay outside the gene matches. CDR1 and CDR2 (germline): MNHNS, SASEGT. This CDR3 has 16 residues. CDR3 loop: CASSDGGALSTDTQYF. The DNA of the CDR3 is TGTGCCAGCAGTGACGGGGGGGCGCTCAGCACAGATACGCAGTATTTT.

This clone was seen just once. The chain recombines TRBV6-2 or TRBV6-3 with TRBJ2-1; D is unclear. CDR1 is MNHEY, CDR2 SVGEGT, per germline. Deletions cut 0 bases from V and 1 base from J, with 4 bases between. This CDR3 spans 14 amino acids. The DNA for the CDR3 is TGTGCCAGCAGTTACTCCCTGTCCTACAATGAGCAGTTCTTC. Its protein product is CASSYSLSYNEQFF.

This rearrangement joins TRBV5-1 to TRBJ2-3, with TRBD2 identical over 8 bases. This CDR3 has 13 residues. With V trimmed by 5 bases and J by 4 bases, 3 bases remained unmatched. In germline, CDR1 is SGHRS, CDR2 YFSETQ. Written as DNA, the CDR3 is TGCGCCAGCAGTAGGACTAGCCCAGATACGCAGTATTTT. This encodes CASSRTSPDTQYF.

The chain couples TRBV5-1 to TRBJ2-3; D perhaps matches TRBD1 (6 bases). The germline V gene has CDR1 SGHRS and CDR2 YFSETQ. CDR3 length: 15 amino acids. Trimming pared 1 base from V and 0 bases from J, leaving 9 bases between. The DNA for the CDR3 is TGCGCCAGCAGCTTGTGGGGGCCTAGCACAGATACGCAGTATTTT. Amino acid sequence: CASSLWGPSTDTQYF.

The table lists this clone with a few counts. The J gene is TRBJ2-7, the V gene TRBV20-1, with TRBD2 matching over 10 bases. V was clipped by 3 bases and J by 1 base; unmatched bases: 15. The CDR3 runs 18 residues. Germline V CDR1 and CDR2: DFQATT, SNEGSKA (reference sequence). The CDR3 loop reads CSASSGLATQGWSYEQYF. As DNA, the CDR3 is TGCAGTGCTAGTTCGGGACTAGCGACCCAGGGGTGGTCCTACGAGCAGTACTTC.

With regard to this clone: Mismatch with germline at one junction end may stem from a read error. V is TRBV5-4 and J is TRBJ2-3; 7 nucleotides align to TRBD1. The germline CDR1 and CDR2 sequences are SGHNT and YYREEE (reference sequence). The CDR3 loop spans 13 amino acids. The CDR3 loop is CASSHDREDSQYF. CDR3 bases: TGTGCCAGCAGTCACGACAGGGAAGATTCGCAGTATTTT.

This clone was seen a single time. The rearrangement links TRBV30 to TRBJ1-5; D is unclear. Trimming cost V 0 bases and J 1 base, with 4 bases left between them. Germline CDR1 reads GTSNPN; CDR2 reads SVGIG (reference sequence). This CDR3 comprises 13 residues. The CDR3 DNA reads TGTGCCTGGAGTGTACAAAGCAATCAGCCCCAGCATTTT. Amino acids: CAWSVQSNQPQHF.

This chain joins TRBV10-3 and TRBJ2-2; 10 bases fit TRBD1. Germline CDR1 and CDR2: ENHRY and SYGVKD. V dropped 3 bases and J dropped 3; count of bases not matched to a gene: 4. This CDR3 is 16 amino acids long. The CDR3 DNA reads as TGTGCCATCAGTGAAACCGGACAGGGGGACACCGGGGAGCTGTTTTTT. This codes for CAISETGQGDTGELFF.

The chain couples TRBV5-1 to TRBJ2-3, with 11 bases lining up with TRBD2. CDR3 length equals 15 residues. The V and J ends lost 1 base and 5 bases, in that order; junction bases with no gene match: 3. Germline V gene sequence: CDR1 SGHRS, CDR2 YFSETQ. CDR3 DNA: TGCGCCAGCAGCTTGACTAGCGGGAGTGTAGATACGCAGTATTTT. It codes for CASSLTSGSVDTQYF.

The table lists this clone with a count of one. The rearrangement links TRBV14 to TRBJ2-7; D ambiguous. This CDR3 region has 14 residues. Germline-derived CDR1 and CDR2 are SGHDN and FVKESK. Trimming stripped 1 base from V and 2 bases from J, with 9 bases between. The CDR3 nucleotides are TGTGCCAGCAGCCAAGCCCTGTATACCTACGAGCAGTACTTC. Amino acids: CASSQALYTYEQYF.

This chain links TRBV3-1 (or the pseudogene TRBV3-2) with TRBJ2-5; D is possibly TRBD1 (6 bases). The CDR3 extends over 17 amino acids. V lost 3 bases and J 1 base, leaving 18 bases between the germline ends. Germline-derived CDR1 and CDR2 are LGHDT and YNNKEL (reference sequence). The CDR3 sequence is CASSQGLWLGGQETQYF. CDR3 nucleotides: TGTGCCAGCAGCCAGGGGCTGTGGTTAGGGGGCCAAGAGACCCAGTACTTC.

J is TRBJ2-7 and V is TRBV11-2, with 7 bases fitting TRBD2. The CDR3 totals 18 residues. The V gene end was trimmed by 3 bases and the J gene end by 0 bases; junction bases not matched to a gene: 14. Germline lookup yields CDR1 SGHAT and CDR2 FQNNGV. CDR3 in amino acids: CASSFAPPSGRSSYEQYF. The CDR3 coding sequence is TGTGCCAGCAGCTTCGCCCCCCCTAGCGGAAGGAGCTCCTACGAGCAGTACTTC.

The chain uses TRBV20-1 and TRBJ1-1, with 7 bases lining up with TRBD1. The CDR3 contains 14 residues. The trim removed 4 bases at V and 3 bases at J, leaving 8 bases unmatched. Germline CDR1 and CDR2: DFQATT and SNEGSKA (reference sequence). CDR3 in amino acids: CSAIDGTVHTEAFF. The CDR3 DNA reads TGCAGTGCTATTGACGGGACAGTACACACTGAAGCTTTCTTT.

The chain uses TRBV27 and TRBJ2-1; TRBD2 matches 15 bases. The germline CDR1 and CDR2 sequences are MNHEY and SMNVEV (reference sequence). The CDR3 extends over 16 amino acids. V dropped 4 bases and J dropped 8; count of bases not matched to a gene: 6. Written as DNA, the CDR3 is TGTGCCAGCAGTTCTTGGGGACTAGCGGGAGGCGATGAGCAGTTCTTC. It is translated as CASSSWGLAGGDEQFF.

The DNA of the CDR3 is TGTGCCATCAGTGTAGCAGAGATCCCAAGCGGCTACACCTTC. It yields the protein CAISVAEIPSGYTF. The gene calls are TRBV10-3 and TRBJ1-2, with D unresolved. The CDR3 runs 14 residues. Trimming cost V 4 bases and J 8 bases, with 17 bases left between them. Germline V CDR1 and CDR2: ENHRY, SYGVKD.